Below, one T cell receptor beta chain is given with its context. The data are from a study of Ad26.COV2.S vaccination and SARS-CoV-2 variants. As for the study in general: Donor participated within the Ad26.COV2.S arm of the COV1001 trial.

Stated treatment: some 19 received Ad26.COV2.S at low or high dose, single or two shots; about five received placebo; per-sample allocation not given. Following the first vaccine or placebo injection, samples were taken on day 63. Expression of Wuhan-strain SARS-CoV-2 spike came from the Ad26 vector that formed the vaccine. Produced via immunoSEQ multiplex PCR; TCRdb's table is partial and in-frame only. The table lists hundreds of thousands of clones, 80% to 95% of them singletons. The sample consisted of peripheral blood, taken in a trial of Ad26.COV2.S vaccine versus placebo. The TCR was taken from a person between 18 and 65 years old who received the Ad26.COV2.S COVID-19 vaccine or a placebo.

CDR3 coding DNA: TGTGCCAGCAGTCCTCCAAAGCACGGGGGAGAAAACACTGAAGCTTTCTTT. It is translated as CASSPPKHGGENTEAFF. The V and J genes are TRBV9 and TRBJ1-1; tentatively, D is TRBD1 (5 bases). The CDR3 loop spans 17 amino acids. Per the germline V gene, CDR1 is SGDLS and CDR2 is YYNGEE. Trimming took off 5 bases at V and 2 bases at J, with 22 bases between the two ends.